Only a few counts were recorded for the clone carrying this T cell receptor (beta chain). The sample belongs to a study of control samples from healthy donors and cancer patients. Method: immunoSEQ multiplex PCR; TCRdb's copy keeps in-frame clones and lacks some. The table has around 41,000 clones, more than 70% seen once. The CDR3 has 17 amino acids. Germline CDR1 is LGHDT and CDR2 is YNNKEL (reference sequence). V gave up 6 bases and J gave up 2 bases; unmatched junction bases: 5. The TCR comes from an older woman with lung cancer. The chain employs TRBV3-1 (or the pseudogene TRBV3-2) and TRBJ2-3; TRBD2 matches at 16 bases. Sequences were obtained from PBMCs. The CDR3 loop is CASSSGTSGGDTDTQYF. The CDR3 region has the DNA TGTGCCAGCAGTTCCGGGACTAGCGGGGGGGACACAGATACGCAGTATTTT.